This TCR beta chain was profiled in a study of preoperative IRX-2 immunotherapy in early breast cancer. Some clones are missing from TCRdb's copy, which holds only in-frame ones; the method was immunoSEQ multiplex PCR. The sample lists about 67,000 clones; approximately 93% were seen once. The treatment here: preoperative locoregional IRX-2 cytokine immunotherapy. Patients received preoperative, locoregional IRX-2 cytokine immunotherapy in a phase Ib study. V was trimmed by 1 base and J by 3 bases, leaving 7 bases between them. CDR3 size: 15 residues. From germline, CDR1 is SGHTA and CDR2 FQGNSA. The source is a human donor with breast cancer. The biological material was taken from a patient treated with IRX-2 immunotherapy. This chain links TRBV7-2 with TRBJ2-6; the D call may be TRBD1 or TRBD2 (5 bases each). The CDR3 spells CASSLVGVGANVLTF. The CDR3 DNA sequence: TGTGCCAGCAGCTTAGTGGGGGTTGGGGCCAACGTCCTGACTTTC.